This T cell receptor (beta chain) was sequenced for a study of shared clonotypes between healthy human individuals. TCRdb's copy holds only in-frame clones and misses some; the assay was immunoSEQ multiplex PCR. The table has 2 million to 2.5 million clones, 93% seen once. Study-wide results and limits: Some clonotypes were shared by all four sorted-subset donors, while others were not shared. The non-shared ones had lower generation probabilities than the shared ones. Large sequencing depth failed to make sorted-subset sequencing complete, rarefaction showed. The diversity represented, both genetic and in exposure history, was limited by few donors.

Trimming removed 0 bases at V and 5 bases at J, with 12 bases between. This CDR3 is 14 amino acids long. Germline V CDR1 and CDR2: SGDLS, YYNGEE. To note about this clone: What it recognizes is unknown.

The clonotype was recovered from a man aged 18 to 30 in good health. Some clones in this sample may be carry-over from other donors' samples. Sequencing was done on a sample of naive CD4+ T cells from PBMCs. The subset is: CD45RA+ positively selected. This chain links TRBV9 with TRBJ2-7, with D hard to call. CDR3 coding DNA: TGTGCCAGCAGCGTAGGATCTAGTTTCGACGAGCAGTACTTC. This codes for CASSVGSSFDEQYF.